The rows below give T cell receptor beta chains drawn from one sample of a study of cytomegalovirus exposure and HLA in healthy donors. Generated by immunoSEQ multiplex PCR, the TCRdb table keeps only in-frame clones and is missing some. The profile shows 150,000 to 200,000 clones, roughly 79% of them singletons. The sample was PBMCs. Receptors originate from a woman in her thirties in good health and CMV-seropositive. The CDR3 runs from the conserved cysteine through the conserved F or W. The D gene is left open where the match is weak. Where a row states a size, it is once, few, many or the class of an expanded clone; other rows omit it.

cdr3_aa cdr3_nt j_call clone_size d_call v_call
CASSGQGLSYEQYF TGTGCCAGCAGTGGACAGGGACTCTCCTACGAGCAGTACTTC TRBJ2-7 few . TRBV2
CAGGAPYNEQFF TGTGCCGGAGGAGCTCCGTACAATGAGCAGTTCTTC TRBJ2-1 . . TRBV30
CASSQGAGPSNYGYTF TGCGCCAGCAGCCAAGGGGCAGGTCCCAGTAACTATGGCTACACCTTC TRBJ1-2 . . TRBV4-3
CASTALNEQFF TGCGCCAGCACTGCGCTCAATGAGCAGTTCTTC TRBJ2-1 . . TRBV10-2
CASSLEGISGNTIYF TGTGCCAGCAGCTTGGAGGGGATCTCTGGAAACACCATATATTTT TRBJ1-3 . . TRBV5-5
CASSYSLRSGYTF TGTGCCAGCAGCTATTCCCTGAGGAGTGGCTACACCTTC TRBJ1-2 . . TRBV7-2
CAIGWETYNEQFF TGTGCCATAGGGTGGGAGACCTACAATGAGCAGTTCTTC TRBJ2-1 . . TRBV10-3
CASGPGLAKADTQYF TGCGCCAGCGGCCCGGGACTAGCCAAGGCAGATACGCAGTATTTT TRBJ2-3 . TRBD2 TRBV5-1
CASSSQASFQYF TGTGCCAGCAGCTCCCAGGCCTCCTTTCAGTACTTC TRBJ2-7 . . TRBV7-2
CASSRGLVTGELFF TGTGCCAGCAGCCGTGGACTAGTCACCGGGGAGCTGTTTTTT TRBJ2-2 . TRBD2 TRBV5-4
CASSQGGQAQETQYF TGCGCCAGCAGCCAAGGGGGGCAGGCTCAAGAGACCCAGTACTTC TRBJ2-5 few . TRBV4-3
CAISEGSGGPDTQYF TGTGCCATCAGTGAGGGGAGCGGGGGCCCAGATACGCAGTATTTT TRBJ2-3 . TRBD2 TRBV10-3
CASSDSLTVLDDYGYTF TGTGCCAGCAGCGACTCCCTGACAGTCCTCGATGACTATGGCTACACCTTC TRBJ1-2 . . TRBV9